This TCR beta chain was profiled in a study of blood T cell repertoires in COVID-19. For the study at large: The United States, Italy and Spain provided the acute and convalescent COVID-19 samples. The analysed material was cDNA or gDNA that came from T cells, B-cell-depleted T cells, or PBMCs.

CDR3 length equals 14 residues. The V end was cut by 4 bases, the J end by 2 bases, with 13 bases between. Germline V gives CDR1 SGHNT, CDR2 YYREEE (reference sequence). How the authors handled the data: Nucleated cell number was recorded as an estimate derived from reference gene primer amplification. Only in-frame clones appear in the TCRdb table, and some are missing; sequencing was by immunoSEQ multiplex PCR. V, J and clone size are those of that table, while D and trimming were read from the DNA. The sample lists tens of thousands of clones, around 69% occurring once. This TCR was sampled from a man aged 70 or older with active or convalescent COVID-19. Sequenced input: peripheral blood. This sequence joins TRBV5-4 and TRBJ2-7; perhaps TRBD2 as D (5 bases). In DNA, the CDR3 is TGTGCCAGCAGCCCACAGACGGGGACCTACGAGCAGTACTTC. It codes for CASSPQTGTYEQYF.